Shown below are 28 T cell receptor beta chains from a single sample sequenced in a study of beta chain features in type 1 diabetes. The study reverse transcribed the entire isolated RNA, so it sequenced expressed TCRB transcripts. Some clones are missing from TCRdb's copy, which holds only in-frame ones; the method was immunoSEQ multiplex PCR. The profile shows some 220,000 clones, 9.5% to 13% of them singletons. The sample taken for sequencing was central memory CD4+ T cells from blood. These receptors were obtained from a young man in good health.

The chain combines TRBV9 with TRBJ2-3; 7 nucleotides match TRBD1. The CDR3 is 16 amino acids. CDR1 is SGDLS, CDR2 YYNGEE, per germline. The trim removed 3 bases at V and 1 base at J, leaving 8 bases unmatched. CDR3 sequence (DNA): TGTGCCAGCAGCGCCGAGGGACAGAGAGGCACAGATACGCAGTATTTT. Amino acid sequence: CASSAEGQRGTDTQYF.

This clone was observed a few times. This chain uses TRBV30 with TRBJ1-6, with D maybe TRBD1 (5 bases). Trimming left V 1 base short and J 0 bases short, with 10 bases between. This CDR3 region has 16 residues. Germline lookup yields CDR1 GTSNPN and CDR2 SVGIG (reference sequence). Here the CDR3 reads CAWSGDGSSYNSPLHF. The CDR3, as DNA: TGTGCCTGGAGTGGGGACGGGAGCTCCTATAATTCACCCCTCCACTTT.

Many counts were recorded for this clone. V and J are TRBV9 and TRBJ2-1; maybe TRBD2 (5 bases). Trimming cost V 5 bases and J 7 bases, with 16 bases left between them. The CDR3 is 14 residues long. Germline V gene data show CDR1 as SGDLS and CDR2 as YYNGEE. The CDR3 DNA follows: TGTGCCAGCAGTCCCCAGGTGAGGGAGAATGAGCAGTTCTTC. It translates to CASSPQVRENEQFF.

The chain has TRBV6-6 and TRBJ2-7; the match to TRBD1 covers 9 bases. J gave up 5 bases and V 5 bases, and 10 bases lay outside the gene matches. CDR1 is MNHNY and CDR2 is SVGAGI in the germline V gene (reference sequence). CDR3 length equals 15 residues. The CDR3 coding sequence is TGTGCCAGCAGTCCGACGGGGGGACAGGGTAACGAGCAGTACTTC. Its translation is CASSPTGGQGNEQYF.

This clone appeared a single time. The chain combines TRBV6-1 with TRBJ2-7, with D possibly matching TRBD1 (5 bases). Germline V gives CDR1 MNHNS, CDR2 SASEGT. The ends were cut back, 5 bases at V and 2 bases at J, with 16 bases in the middle. The CDR3 loop spans 15 amino acids. The CDR3, as DNA: TGTGCCAGCAGTTCTCGAAAAAAGGGGACCTACGAGCAGTACTTC. This encodes CASSSRKKGTYEQYF.

CDR3 loop: CASSQGTSAQETQYF. CDR3 bases: TGTGCCAGCAGCCAAGGTACTAGCGCCCAAGAGACCCAGTACTTC. V usage is TRBV4-2 and J usage is TRBJ2-5; 7 bases are shared with TRBD2. The CDR3 runs to 15 residues. Germline V gene sequence: CDR1 LGHNA, CDR2 YNFKEQ. Trimming removed 1 base from V and 1 base from J; junction bases left unmatched: 3.

This clone was seen at least ten times. The V and J genes are TRBV7-9 and TRBJ2-7, with D uncertain. This CDR3 has 12 residues. The V end was cut by 8 bases, the J end by 5 bases, with 13 bases between. Germline V gives CDR1 SEHNR, CDR2 FQNEAQ (reference sequence). The CDR3 DNA reads TGTGCCAGCGGCGTTGACGGTGACGAGCAGTACTTC. It yields the protein CASGVDGDEQYF. Combining the CDR3 with reference TRBV7-9 and TRBJ2-7 gives the whole variable domain DTGVSQNPRHKITKRGQNVTFRCDPISEHNRLYWYRQTLGQGPEFLTYFQNEAQLEKSRLLSDRFSAERPKGSFSTLEIQRTEQGDSAMYLCASGVDGDEQYFGPGTRLTVT.

This clone was counted a few times. The CDR3 sequence is CASSLINSQETQYF. The CDR3 DNA follows: TGTGCCAGCAGCTTGATTAACAGTCAAGAGACCCAGTACTTC. V and J are TRBV5-5 and TRBJ2-5; no clear D. This CDR3 spans 14 amino acids. V lost 1 base to trimming and J lost 2 bases, with 9 bases between them. CDR1 and CDR2 (germline): SGHKS, YYEKEE (reference sequence).

This clone was seen more than once but under ten times. The chain has TRBV7-2 and TRBJ2-7; D gene uncertain. This CDR3 is built from 13 residues. CDR1 and CDR2 from the germline V gene are SGHTA and FQGNSA. V was clipped by 7 bases and J by 0 bases, with 10 bases between them. The CDR3 DNA is TGTGCCAGCACCTCGCTTGACTCCTACGAGCAGTACTTC. Amino acids: CASTSLDSYEQYF.

This clone was picked up a small number of times. The rearrangement uses TRBV6-1 and TRBJ2-7, with TRBD1 matching 8 bases. The CDR3 contains 13 residues. CDR1 is MNHNS and CDR2 is SASEGT in the germline V gene. Losses at the gene ends were 5 bases for V and 5 bases for J; bases not matched to a gene: 5. CDR3 residues: CASSFGQGDEQYF. The DNA for the CDR3 is TGTGCCAGCAGTTTCGGACAGGGTGACGAGCAGTACTTC.

This clone was counted only a few times. The chain uses TRBV10-3 and TRBJ1-1; 8 nucleotides align to TRBD1. The J segment lost 7 bases and the V segment lost 11 bases, leaving 12 bases of the junction unmatched. The CDR3 runs 13 residues. Germline V gene data show CDR1 as ENHRY and CDR2 as SYGVKD. The chain's CDR3 is CASTWQGASEAFF. The CDR3 DNA reads as TGTGCCTCAACCTGGCAGGGGGCGAGTGAAGCTTTCTTT.

A word on this clone: The sample has other DNA sequences that encode this CDR3 too. The CDR3 sequence: CAWSRGEGETQYF. The CDR3 nucleotides read TGTGCCTGGAGTAGGGGAGAGGGTGAGACCCAGTACTTC. The chain carries TRBV30 and TRBJ2-5; perhaps D is TRBD1 or TRBD2 (5 bases each). Germline lookup yields CDR1 GTSNPN and CDR2 SVGIG (reference sequence). This CDR3 comprises 13 residues. Trimming left V 2 bases short and J 5 bases short, with 12 bases between. Full variable domain (remainder filled in from reference TRBV30 and TRBJ2-5): SQTIHQWPATLVQPVGSPLSLECTVEGTSNPNLYWYRQAAGRGLQLLFYSVGIGQISSEVPQNLSASRPQDRQFILSSKKLLLSDSGFYLCAWSRGEGETQYFGPGTRLLVL.

In its sample, this clone ranks as medium-sized. The chain joins TRBV29-1 to TRBJ1-3; D perhaps matches TRBD1 (5 bases). Germline assignment: CDR1 SQVTM and CDR2 ANQGSEA. The ends were cut back, 7 bases at V and 0 bases at J, with 10 bases in the middle. This CDR3 comprises 13 residues. The CDR3 protein is CSAQTASGNTIYF. The CDR3 region has the DNA TGCAGCGCGCAGACAGCCTCTGGAAACACCATATATTTT.

This clone was counted only a few times. The V and J genes are TRBV7-2 and TRBJ2-2; D gene ambiguous. The CDR3 covers 13 residues. Trimming removed 3 bases at V and 5 bases at J, with 7 bases between. Per germline, CDR1 SGHTA and CDR2 FQGNSA. The CDR3 protein is CASSFWGTGELFF. CDR3 DNA sequence: TGTGCCAGCAGCTTCTGGGGTACCGGGGAGCTGTTTTTT. The complete variable domain, with remaining parts taken from reference TRBV7-2 and TRBJ2-2, reads GAGVSQSPSNKVTEKGKDVELRCDPISGHTALYWYRQSLGQGLEFLIYFQGNSAPDKSGLPSDRFSAERTGGSVSTLTIQRTQQEDSAVYLCASSFWGTGELFFGEGSRLTVL.

This clone came up a few times. The CDR3 nucleotides are TGTGCCAGCAGCCTCGGGACTAGCGGGAGGGCCGGGGAGCAGTACTTC. It specifies CASSLGTSGRAGEQYF. The chain couples TRBV7-9 to TRBJ2-7; 16 nucleotides align to TRBD2. This CDR3 has 16 residues. With 5 bases clipped from V and 7 bases from J, the junction kept 8 bases outside the gene matches. The germline CDR1 and CDR2 sequences are SEHNR and FQNEAQ (reference sequence).

The chain combines TRBV15 with TRBJ2-1, with 10 bases aligning to TRBD2. The V gene's germline CDR1 is LNHNV and CDR2 YYDKDF (reference sequence). Germline trimming cut 1 base from V and 7 bases from J; bases unmatched to any gene: 10. The CDR3 length is 17 residues. CDR3 sequence: CATSRVHAASGRNEQFF. CDR3 in DNA: TGTGCCACCAGCAGAGTACATGCGGCTAGCGGGAGAAATGAGCAGTTCTTC. Based on the CDR3 plus reference TRBV15 and TRBJ2-1, the full variable domain is DAMVIQNPRYQVTQFGKPVTLSCSQTLNHNVMYWYQQKSSQAPKLLFHYYDKDFNNEADTPDNFQSRRPNTSFCFLDIRSPGLGDTAMYLCATSRVHAASGRNEQFFGPGTRLTVL.

This clone has a handful of counts. The rearrangement joins TRBV25-1 to TRBJ2-7; possibly TRBD1 for D (6 bases). Germline V gives CDR1 MGHDK, CDR2 SYGVNS. This CDR3 contains 13 residues. V lost 2 bases, J lost 3 bases, and 8 bases lay in between. Here the CDR3 reads CASSEQGIYEQYF. CDR3 nucleotides: TGTGCCAGCAGTGAACAGGGGATCTACGAGCAGTACTTC.

The chain uses TRBV19 and TRBJ2-1; the match to TRBD2 covers 8 bases. The trim removed 10 bases at V and 6 bases at J, leaving 14 bases unmatched. Germline loops: CDR1 LNHDA, CDR2 SQIVND (reference sequence). The CDR3 is 15 amino acids. This CDR3 is CATQDDRGRRNEQFF. DNA of the CDR3: TGTGCCACCCAGGACGACCGCGGGAGGCGCAATGAGCAGTTCTTC.

This clone appeared a few times. The rearrangement links TRBV4-3 to TRBJ2-3; 7 bases are a match to TRBD2. The J segment lost 0 bases and the V segment lost 1 base, leaving 7 bases of the junction unmatched. The CDR3 spans 17 residues. Germline V CDR1 and CDR2: LGHNA, YSLEER. The CDR3 nucleotides are TGCGCCAGCAGCCAAGGGGTCAGCGGGGAAAGCACAGATACGCAGTATTTT. Translated: CASSQGVSGESTDTQYF.

The CDR3 region has the DNA TGTGCCAGCAGCCTGGGGCGGGAATACAATGAGCAGTTCTTC. This translates into CASSLGREYNEQFF. This chain connects TRBV7-3 to TRBJ2-1, with D perhaps matching TRBD2 (6 bases). There are 14 residues in the CDR3. The V and J ends lost 5 bases and 4 bases respectively, with 12 bases between them. Germline V lookup: CDR1 SGHTA, CDR2 FQGTGA.

Concerning this clone: A much larger clonotype is one base distant, so this may be a read error. This chain uses TRBV9 with TRBJ2-7; TRBD1 is a possible D gene (6 bases). V gave up 3 bases and J gave up 3 bases, with 16 bases separating them. The length of the CDR3 is 15 residues. Per germline, CDR1 SGDLS and CDR2 YYNGEE. The CDR3 coding sequence is TGTGCCAGCAGCGGCGAGTCAGGGGACCGCTACGAGCAGTACTTC. Amino acid sequence: CASSGESGDRYEQYF.

The chain carries TRBV5-4 and TRBJ2-2; tentative D call: TRBD1 (6 bases). Germline CDR1 reads SGHNT; CDR2 reads YYREEE (reference sequence). The V gene lost 3 bases and the J gene lost 5 bases, with 14 bases spanning the gap. The CDR3 runs to 15 residues. CDR3 residues: CASSSTGAETGELFF. The DNA for the CDR3 is TGTGCCAGCAGCTCGACAGGAGCCGAGACCGGGGAGCTGTTTTTT.

The chain has TRBV18 and TRBJ1-2; 7 nucleotides align to TRBD1. Germline lookup yields CDR1 KGHSH and CDR2 LQKENI. This CDR3 spans 13 amino acids. V shed 3 bases and J 3 bases; nucleotides not matched to a gene: 1. The CDR3 loop reads CASSPTGDYGYTF. CDR3 DNA sequence: TGTGCCAGCTCACCTACAGGGGACTATGGCTACACCTTC.

This clone has more than one count but fewer than ten. The chain employs TRBV28 and TRBJ1-5, with TRBD1 as a possible D gene (5 bases). The germline CDR1 and CDR2 sequences are MDHEN and SYDVKM. The CDR3 sequence is 14 residues long. V lost 3 bases and J 4 bases, leaving 10 bases between the germline ends. The CDR3 DNA is TGTGCCAGCAGTTTCCCCGGGGGGAATCAGCCCCAGCATTTT. This gives the protein CASSFPGGNQPQHF.

This clone was picked up a small number of times. V gene TRBV7-2 combines with J gene TRBJ1-2; TRBD1 matches 9 bases. The CDR3 consists of 14 residues. From germline, CDR1 is SGHTA and CDR2 FQGNSA. J was trimmed by 4 bases and V by 6 bases; bases with no gene match: 6. Here the CDR3 reads CASSSDRGGYGYTF. The CDR3 region has the DNA TGTGCCAGCAGTTCGGACAGGGGCGGCTATGGCTACACCTTC.

The chain has TRBV6-1 and TRBJ2-5, with 10 bases identical to TRBD2. After removal of 7 bases from V and 4 bases from J, the junction contained 12 bases not matched to a gene. The CDR3 runs to 16 residues. Germline V lookup: CDR1 MNHNS, CDR2 SASEGT. The CDR3 sequence is CASTERASGSRETQYF. CDR3 nucleotide sequence: TGTGCCAGCACTGAGAGGGCTAGCGGGAGTCGAGAGACCCAGTACTTC.

The genes are TRBV30 and TRBJ2-1, with a possible D match to TRBD2 (5 bases). V was shortened by 2 bases and J by 5 bases, with 16 bases between the two germline ends. This CDR3 comprises 15 residues. Germline V gene lookup returns CDR1 GTSNPN and CDR2 SVGIG (reference sequence). The CDR3 spells CAWSSKERGHNEQFF. CDR3 DNA sequence: TGTGCCTGGAGTAGCAAGGAGCGAGGGCACAATGAGCAGTTCTTC. Using reference TRBV30 and TRBJ2-1 for the parts outside the CDR3, the full variable domain is SQTIHQWPATLVQPVGSPLSLECTVEGTSNPNLYWYRQAAGRGLQLLFYSVGIGQISSEVPQNLSASRPQDRQFILSSKKLLLSDSGFYLCAWSSKERGHNEQFFGPGTRLTVL.

The chain combines TRBV5-1 with TRBJ2-1, with TRBD1 identical over 10 bases. Trimming took 8 bases from V and 3 from J; bases not matched to a gene: 8. Germline CDR1 SGHRS, CDR2 YFSETQ. CDR3 size: 15 residues. This CDR3 reads CASLGGQGDYNEQFF. The CDR3 nucleotides read TGCGCCAGTTTGGGCGGACAGGGGGACTACAATGAGCAGTTCTTC.